The rows below give T cell receptor beta chains drawn from one sample of a study of blood T cell repertoires in COVID-19. Method: immunoSEQ multiplex PCR; TCRdb's copy keeps in-frame clones and lacks some. The sample holds some 250,000 clones, roughly 90% seen once. The sample was peripheral blood. The receptors here all came from a young man who had recovered from COVID-19. Both conserved end residues are part of each CDR3. D genes are given only for firm matches. Not every row has a clone size; where given, it reads once, few, many or a size class.

.	TRBV7-9	.	TRBJ1-6	TGTGCCGGCGCGGACAGATATAATTCACCCCTCCACTTT	CAGADRYNSPLHF
.	TRBV2	.	TRBJ1-5	TGTGCCAGCAGTGAAAACAGGGGCAATCAGCCCCAGCATTTT	CASSENRGNQPQHF
.	TRBV5-1	few	TRBJ1-5	TGCGCCAGCCGTCCAGACTTTAGCAATCAGCCCCAGCATTTT	CASRPDFSNQPQHF
TRBD2	TRBV6-5	.	TRBJ2-5	TGTGCCAGCAGTCTCCAGGACGGGGGGAGTGAGACCCAGTACTTC	CASSLQDGGSETQYF
TRBD1	TRBV12-5	.	TRBJ2-7	TGTGCTAGTGGTTTACAGGGGGCCTACGAGCAGTACTTC	CASGLQGAYEQYF
TRBD2	TRBV4-2	.	TRBJ2-1	TGTGCCAGCAGCCAAAAGGAGAGCGGGGGGGCCAGGGAGCAGTTCTTC	CASSQKESGGAREQFF
.	TRBV19	once	TRBJ1-2	TGTGCCAGTAGTACCGGGTGGACAGCGCTCTATGGCTACACCTTC	CASSTGWTALYGYTF
TRBD2	TRBV6-5	.	TRBJ2-1	TGTGCCAGCACGGGGGGACTAACTAGGAATGAGCAGTTCTTC	CASTGGLTRNEQFF
.	TRBV30	.	TRBJ2-3	TGTGCCTGGAGTGTAAGTGCCAGACCGGCGGGAGATACGCAGTATTTT	CAWSVSARPAGDTQYF
TRBD2	TRBV29-1	.	TRBJ2-5	TGCAGCGTCCGGGGGACTACCCCTCAAGAGACCCAGTACTTC	CSVRGTTPQETQYF
.	TRBV19	.	TRBJ1-1	TGTGCCAGTAGTATGGGGGGAGCTGAAGCTTTCTTT	CASSMGGAEAFF
TRBD1	TRBV5-1	.	TRBJ2-2	TGCGCCAGCAGCTCCGGGACAGGGATTCCGAACACCGGGGAGCTGTTTTTT	CASSSGTGIPNTGELFF
.	TRBV15	.	TRBJ2-1	TGTGCCACCAGCAGAGACTCAGGGATCAATGAGCAGTTCTTC	CATSRDSGINEQFF
.	TRBV30	.	TRBJ2-7	TGTGCCTGGAGTGTTGCAGGGTTGGACGAGCAGTACTTC	CAWSVAGLDEQYF
.	TRBV5-8	.	TRBJ2-5	TGTGCCAGCAGCCTAGGACAGACCCCTAGTATCCAAGAGACCCAGTACTTC	CASSLGQTPSIQETQYF
TRBD2	TRBV4-1	.	TRBJ2-3	TGCGCCAGCAGCCAAACGTCTAGCGGGGGGGCGTTATCAGATACGCAGTATTTT	CASSQTSSGGALSDTQYF
TRBD2	TRBV19	.	TRBJ2-1	TGTGCCAGTTCTTCCCTCATGATAGCGGGGGCCTTTTCCTACAATGAGCAGTTCTTC	CASSSLMIAGAFSYNEQFF
TRBD1	TRBV30	.	TRBJ1-4	TGTGCCTGGAGTATCCGGACAGGGGGCGATGAAAAACTGTTTTTT	CAWSIRTGGDEKLFF
.	TRBV5-4	.	TRBJ1-1	TGTGCCAGCAGCTTGAGATTGGGGGGAACCACTGAAGCTTTCTTT	CASSLRLGGTTEAFF
.	TRBV3-1/TRBV3-2	once	TRBJ1-2	TGTGCCAGCAGCCACTTGTCGGGTTTCAGGGGCGGCTATGGCTACACCTTC	CASSHLSGFRGGYGYTF
TRBD1	TRBV20-1	.	TRBJ1-5	TGCAGTGCTAGTGCCCGGACAGGGAGAATCAGCAATCAGCCCCAGCATTTT	CSASARTGRISNQPQHF
TRBD1	TRBV7-9	.	TRBJ2-7	TGTGCCAGCAGCTTAGCCCGGGACAGGGGATACGAGCAGTACTTC	CASSLARDRGYEQYF
.	TRBV27	.	TRBJ2-2	TGTGCCAGCAGTTTACGTCCAGATTACACCGGGGAGCTGTTTTTT	CASSLRPDYTGELFF
.	TRBV4-1	.	TRBJ1-4	TGCGCCAGCAGCCAAGGTATCAGGGGAAATGAAAAACTGTTTTTT	CASSQGIRGNEKLFF
TRBD1	TRBV6-2/TRBV6-3	once	TRBJ1-3	TGTGCCAGCAGTTATTTTGCACAGGGGACTGGAAACACCATATATTTT	CASSYFAQGTGNTIYF
.	TRBV6-5	.	TRBJ1-6	TGTGCCAGCAGTTACGGACGGGGGTACTCACCCCTCCACTTT	CASSYGRGYSPLHF
.	TRBV5-4	.	TRBJ1-3	TGTGCCAGCAGCTTGGGACTCGGTGGAAACACCATATATTTT	CASSLGLGGNTIYF
.	TRBV6-4	.	TRBJ1-1	TGTGCCAGCAGTGACTCGGTGGGGCTTTGGACTGAAGCTTTCTTT	CASSDSVGLWTEAFF
.	TRBV12-3/TRBV12-4	.	TRBJ1-2	TGTGCCAGCAGTCGCGGATCTAACTATGGCTACACCTTC	CASSRGSNYGYTF
TRBD1	TRBV11-3	.	TRBJ2-3	TGTGCCAGCAGCTCCGGGACAGCTACAGATACGCAGTATTTT	CASSSGTATDTQYF
.	TRBV4-1	.	TRBJ1-1	TGCGCCAGCAGCCAAGGGGCCAGGGTCTTGGTTACTGAAGCTTTCTTT	CASSQGARVLVTEAFF
.	TRBV5-1	.	TRBJ2-1	TGCGCCAGCAGCTTGGACAGTTCCCCCACCTACAATGAGCAGTTCTTC	CASSLDSSPTYNEQFF
.	TRBV7-8	.	TRBJ2-7	TGTGCCAGCAGCTTTTTTAGTAGAAGGGGGACCTACGAGCAGTACTTC	CASSFFSRRGTYEQYF
TRBD1	TRBV6-5	.	TRBJ2-1	TGTGCCAGCAGTTACGGGACAGGGAACAATGAGCAGTTCTTC	CASSYGTGNNEQFF
.	TRBV15	.	TRBJ1-6	TGTGCCACCAGCCGTCCGGGACTAAAGCCACCCCTCCACTTT	CATSRPGLKPPLHF
TRBD2	TRBV19	.	TRBJ2-7	TGTGCCAGTAGTACCTATAGCGGGGAGACCTACGAGCAGTACTTC	CASSTYSGETYEQYF
.	TRBV6-1	.	TRBJ2-3	TGTGCCAGCAGTGACGGACAGACAGATACGCAGTATTTT	CASSDGQTDTQYF
TRBD2	TRBV5-1	once	TRBJ2-1	TGCGCCAGCAGCTTGGTCCCGGGGGGGCCGAGTGAGCAGTTCTTC	CASSLVPGGPSEQFF
.	TRBV1	.	TRBJ1-4	TGCACCAGCAGCCGACGGGGTTCTCCGGACGAAAAACTGTTTTTT	CTSSRRGSPDEKLFF
TRBD2	TRBV5-1	.	TRBJ2-5	TGCGCCAGCAGCTTAACTAGCGGGGGGGTTCAAGAGACCCAGTACTTC	CASSLTSGGVQETQYF
TRBD1	TRBV4-2	once	TRBJ2-7	TGTGCCAGCAGCATCGGGACAGGGGACTACGAGCAGTACTTC	CASSIGTGDYEQYF
.	TRBV6-4	.	TRBJ2-3	TGTGCCAGCAGTATAAGACAGGGACTGACGAATACGCAGTATTTT	CASSIRQGLTNTQYF
.	TRBV6-5	.	TRBJ1-2	TGTGCCAGCAGTCCATCCCTTGGGCGCTATGGCTACACCTTC	CASSPSLGRYGYTF
TRBD1	TRBV6-5	few	TRBJ2-5	TGTGCCAGCAGGGGACAGGGTACCGTAAGGGAGACCCAGTACTTC	CASRGQGTVRETQYF
.	TRBV12-3/TRBV12-4	.	TRBJ2-7	TGTGCCAGCGCGAGGACCTACGAGCAGTACTTC	CASARTYEQYF
TRBD1	TRBV6-5	.	TRBJ2-2	TGTGCCAGCAAGACAGGGGGCTTGGACACCGGGGAGCTGTTTTTT	CASKTGGLDTGELFF